This TCR beta chain was sequenced during a study of blood T cells in healthy people across ages. This clonotype was detected a few times. No antigen is known for it. Study-wide points: Roughly linear age-related decline in beta diversity appeared, significant by age 40. It was found that TCR beta diversity correlated strongly with the percentage of naive T cells. Unknown CMV status may confound age-related changes in expanded clones.

A sample-barcoded 5' primer and a J-beta primer mix were used in a second PCR of roughly 7 to 12 cycles. The yield of each sample was at least 2.5 million CDR3-containing paired-end reads. In TCRdb, the 5' RACE reads were re-called with MiXCR into one record per CDR3 protein. The sample has around 1,600,000 distinct CDR3 sequences; about 45% are singletons. This clonotype originated in a woman aged 18-29 years in good health. Sequenced input: blood.

The CDR3 is CASSYAGTGDLYGYTF. The CDR3 region has the DNA TGTGCCAGCAGTTACGCCGGGACAGGGGATCTCTATGGCTACACCTTC. V and J are TRBV6-2 or TRBV6-3 and TRBJ1-2; 10 bases are a match to TRBD1. CDR3 size: 16 residues. Germline-derived CDR1 and CDR2 are MNHEY and SVGEGT. Unmatched junction bases numbered 7, after V lost 2 bases and J lost 4 bases.